The 27 T cell receptor beta chains given below trace back to one sample, sequenced in a study of metastatic and nonmetastatic thyroid tumors. Each patient came to thyroid surgery without any prior treatment (of any kind). TCRdb re-analyzed the PCR reads using MiXCR. Of 85,000 to 100,000 clones in the sample, about an eighth were seen once. Input material: blood. Receptors were obtained from a female donor with papillary thyroid cancer or a benign thyroid nodule (not recorded which). Some clones in this sample may be carry-over from other donors' samples.

The table lists this clone with many counts. This rearrangement joins TRBV5-1 to TRBJ2-5; D ambiguous. Germline lookup yields CDR1 SGHRS and CDR2 YFSETQ. CDR3 length: 15 amino acids. Trimming removed 0 bases from V and 2 bases from J, with 11 bases in between. Here the CDR3 DNA reads TGCGCCAGCAGCTTGGATGGCACAAGGCAAGAGACCCAGTACTTC. This translates into CASSLDGTRQETQYF.

This clone was picked up many times. The chain recombines TRBV27 with TRBJ1-5; D not resolved. The V gene's germline CDR1 is MNHEY and CDR2 SMNVEV (reference sequence). V gave up 4 bases and J gave up 7 bases, with 11 bases separating them. The CDR3 loop spans 13 amino acids. CDR3 sequence (DNA): TGTGCCAGCAGTTCGGCGGGCTGGCAGCCCCAGCATTTT. Protein sequence: CASSSAGWQPQHF.

About this clone itself: This may be a read error, as it is one base from a much larger clone. This sample includes further DNA sequences coding for the same CDR3. This chain connects TRBV10-3 to TRBJ2-7, with 7 bases identical to TRBD2. The CDR3 covers 14 residues. V was clipped by 2 bases and J by 4 bases; unmatched bases: 5. Germline lookup yields CDR1 ENHRY and CDR2 SYGVKD. CDR3 sequence reads: CAISEREGVYEQYF. In DNA form, the CDR3 reads TGTGCCATCAGTGAGAGGGAGGGCGTGTACGAGCAGTACTTC.

This clone was seen at least ten times. The sample contains more than one DNA sequence encoding this CDR3. The V call is TRBV9, the J call TRBJ1-1, with D maybe TRBD1 (5 bases). The CDR3 consists of 14 residues. V was shortened by 0 bases and J by 5 bases, with 11 bases between the two germline ends. Looked up from germline, CDR1 is SGDLS and CDR2 is YYNGEE. The CDR3 DNA is TGTGCCAGCAGCGTAGCTCCTGGGGGAACTGAAGCTTTCTTT. This translates into CASSVAPGGTEAFF. Based on the CDR3 plus reference TRBV9 and TRBJ1-1, the full variable domain is DSGVTQTPKHLITATGQRVTLRCSPRSGDLSVYWYQQSLDQGLQFLIQYYNGEERAKGNILERFSAQQFPDLHSELNLSSLELGDSALYFCASSVAPGGTEAFFGQGTRLTVV.

The chain carries TRBV30 and TRBJ2-7, with TRBD2 identical over 11 bases. Germline assignment: CDR1 GTSNPN and CDR2 SVGIG (reference sequence). The CDR3 loop spans 16 amino acids. V was pared by 0 bases and J by 2 bases, with 6 bases of the junction left unmatched. The CDR3 spells CAWSVGPGLAAYEQYF. DNA of the CDR3: TGTGCCTGGAGTGTCGGGCCGGGACTAGCGGCCTACGAGCAGTACTTC.

This clone was seen ten or more times. The V call is TRBV4-2, the J call TRBJ2-7; D gene unclear. The germline V gene has CDR1 LGHNA and CDR2 YNFKEQ. The CDR3 loop spans 13 amino acids. V dropped 3 bases and J dropped 6 bases, with 12 bases sitting between them. CDR3: CASSQVTSSEQYF. The CDR3 DNA reads as TGTGCCAGCAGCCAGGTGACCAGCTCCGAGCAGTACTTC.

The chain recombines TRBV7-3 with TRBJ2-1; tentative D call: TRBD2 (6 bases). Germline lookup yields CDR1 SGHTA and CDR2 FQGTGA. The CDR3 covers 15 residues. V lost 5 bases, J lost 9 bases, and 20 bases lay in between. In DNA, the CDR3 is TGTGCCAGCAGCCCGGGCGGCGGGGTGGGTGGTGAGCAGTTCTTC. It codes for CASSPGGGVGGEQFF.

This clone was counted many times. The CDR3 region has the DNA TGCAGTGCTCCCCTTTGGGGTCCGGGACTAGCGGAACACAATGAGCAGTTCTTC. This gives the protein CSAPLWGPGLAEHNEQFF. This chain links TRBV20-1 with TRBJ2-1; 11 bases align to TRBD2. Germline trimming cut 5 bases from V and 5 bases from J; bases unmatched to any gene: 17. CDR1 is DFQATT, CDR2 SNEGSKA, per germline (reference sequence). There are 18 residues in the CDR3.

This clone appeared many times. This same CDR3 is encoded by further DNA sequences in the sample. This chain connects TRBV6-1 to TRBJ2-2; tentative D call: TRBD1 (6 bases). Germline CDR1 is MNHNS and CDR2 is SASEGT. The length of the CDR3 is 17 residues. Trimming pared 5 bases from V and 7 bases from J, leaving 23 bases between. The CDR3 coding sequence is TGTGCCAGCAGTCTCCCGGTAGGGACACCGGGGCGCGGGGAGCTGTTTTTT. Translation gives CASSLPVGTPGRGELFF.

This clone was observed at least ten times. The chain links TRBV18 to TRBJ2-5, with D unresolved. The CDR3 consists of 18 residues. The germline gives CDR1 KGHSH, CDR2 LQKENI. Trimming shortened V by 0 bases and J by 5 bases, and 22 bases separated the two germline ends. For the CDR3, the DNA is TGTGCCAGCTCACCACCAAATACGGAGTGGGCGGCCGCGGAGACCCAGTACTTC. It codes for CASSPPNTEWAAAETQYF.

The chain carries TRBV10-2 and TRBJ2-1, with D possibly matching TRBD1 (5 bases). The CDR3 loop spans 15 amino acids. The V and J ends lost 3 bases and 1 base respectively, with 10 bases between them. CDR1 WSHSY and CDR2 SAAADI come from the germline V gene. The CDR3 DNA sequence: TGCGCCAGCAGTGAATTGACAGCGTCCTACAATGAGCAGTTCTTC. This codes for CASSELTASYNEQFF.

This clone was seen at least ten times. The rearrangement uses TRBV30 and TRBJ1-2; 11 bases line up with TRBD1. Per germline, CDR1 GTSNPN and CDR2 SVGIG (reference sequence). This CDR3 comprises 12 residues. With 5 bases clipped from V and 7 bases from J, the junction kept 3 bases outside the gene matches. The CDR3 nucleotides read TGTGCCTGGGGACAGGGGGCGAGTGGCTACACCTTC. Amino acid sequence: CAWGQGASGYTF.

This clone was detected a few times. This may come from a read error, since a much larger clone is one base off. The chain recombines TRBV10-3 with TRBJ1-2, with 7 bases fitting TRBD1. Germline V gene data show CDR1 as ENHRY and CDR2 as SYGVKD. CDR3 length: 15 amino acids. The CDR3 loop is CSISAPDRVGYGYTF. The CDR3, as DNA: TGTTCCATCAGCGCCCCCGACAGGGTGGGGTATGGCTACACCTTC.

The rearrangement links TRBV7-8 to TRBJ2-7, with 9 positions matching TRBD1. After removal of 6 bases from V and 3 bases from J, the junction contained 9 bases not matched to a gene. Germline assignment: CDR1 SGHVS and CDR2 FQNEAQ. The CDR3 runs to 15 residues. The CDR3 reads CASRLTGTGHYEQYF. The CDR3, as DNA: TGTGCCAGCAGATTGACAGGGACAGGGCACTACGAGCAGTACTTC. Looking up the rest from reference TRBV7-8 and TRBJ2-7 gives the full variable domain: GAGVSQSPRYKVAKRGQDVALRCDPISGHVSLFWYQQALGQGPEFLTYFQNEAQLDKSGLPSDRFFAERPEGSVSTLKIQRTQQEDSAVYLCASRLTGTGHYEQYFGPGTRLTVT.

This clone was observed a few times. The CDR3 coding sequence is TGTGCCAGCAGTAAGCCCACTACCGGGACTAGCGGACCTAGCAGGTGGTATTTT. Its protein is CASSKPTTGTSGPSRWYF. The V call is TRBV6-1, the J call TRBJ2-3; 11 bases match TRBD2. V shed 5 bases, J shed 14 bases, and the junction held 24 bases outside the gene matches. Germline CDR1 is MNHNS and CDR2 is SASEGT. The CDR3 totals 18 residues.

In this sample, this clone turned up many times. The chain employs TRBV30 and TRBJ1-4, with a tentative D call TRBD1 (6 bases). This CDR3 is 14 amino acids long. V was pared by 4 bases and J by 5 bases, with 14 bases between. Germline CDR1 GTSNPN, CDR2 SVGIG (reference sequence). The CDR3 DNA sequence: TGTGCCTGGACAAAACAGGGCCAGAATGAAAAACTGTTTTTT. It encodes CAWTKQGQNEKLFF.

This clone was recorded at least ten times. The CDR3 reads CASSLANLALYNEQFF. The DNA of the CDR3 is TGTGCCAGCAGCTTAGCGAATCTAGCCCTCTACAATGAGCAGTTCTTC. The V call is TRBV7-9, the J call TRBJ2-1, with D possibly TRBD2 on 5 matching bases. This CDR3 spans 16 amino acids. V dropped 0 bases and J dropped 3 bases, with 12 bases sitting between them. The germline gives CDR1 SEHNR, CDR2 FQNEAQ (reference sequence).

Concerning this clone itself: One junction end disagrees with the germline gene, perhaps due to a read error. V gene TRBV7-2 combines with J gene TRBJ1-2; no reliable D call. Per the germline V gene, CDR1 is SGHTA and CDR2 is FQGNSA. CDR3 size: 15 residues. The CDR3 is CAISLMRAGNYGYTF. The DNA for the CDR3 is TGTGCCATCAGCTTAATGCGGGCCGGGAACTATGGCTACACCTTC. Together with reference TRBV7-2 and TRBJ1-2, the CDR3 gives the full variable domain: GAGVSQSPSNKVTEKGKDVELRCDPISGHTALYWYRQSLGQGLEFLIYFQGNSAPDKSGLPSDRFSAERTGGSVSTLTIQRTQQEDSAVYLCAISLMRAGNYGYTFGSGTRLTVV.

This clone was recorded a few times. Given a much more abundant clone one base away, this may be a read error. The gene calls are TRBV20-1 and TRBJ2-7; TRBD2 agrees at 7 bases. The CDR3 totals 12 residues. Germline V gives CDR1 DFQATT, CDR2 SNEGSKA (reference sequence). CDR3 nucleotides: TGCAGTCCTAGCGGCGACTCCTACGAGCAGTACTTC. Amino acid sequence: CSPSGDSYEQYF.

Many counts were recorded for this clone. The chain uses TRBV28 and TRBJ2-7, with 9 nucleotides matching TRBD2. The trim removed 6 bases at V and 3 bases at J, leaving 6 bases unmatched. CDR1 and CDR2 from the germline V gene are MDHEN and SYDVKM. The CDR3 spans 14 residues. CDR3 sequence reads: CASRRSGSLYEQYF. CDR3 in DNA: TGTGCCAGCAGGCGTAGCGGGAGTCTCTACGAGCAGTACTTC.

About this clone itself: The sample contains more than one DNA sequence encoding this CDR3. This chain links TRBV7-2 with TRBJ2-2; TRBD2 matches at 10 bases. Looked up from germline, CDR1 is SGHTA and CDR2 is FQGNSA. This CDR3 spans 15 amino acids. Unmatched junction bases numbered 15, after V lost 5 bases and J lost 15 bases. CDR3 loop: CASSGLAANTGELFF. DNA for the CDR3: TGTGCCAGCAGCGGACTAGCGGCGAACACCGGTGAGTTGTTTTTT.

This clone was observed a few times. V is TRBV20-1 and J is TRBJ2-5; D is uncertain. The CDR3 has 13 amino acids. From germline, CDR1 is DFQATT and CDR2 SNEGSKA (reference sequence). V was trimmed by 3 bases and J by 0 bases, leaving 8 bases between them. This chain's CDR3 is CSARKQYQETQYF. The CDR3 nucleotides read TGCAGTGCTAGGAAACAGTACCAAGAGACCCAGTACTTC.

The table lists this clone with many counts. Within the sample, other DNA sequences also encode this same CDR3. J is TRBJ2-1 and V is TRBV24-1, with D perhaps assigned TRBD1 or TRBD2 (5 bases each). This CDR3 comprises 16 residues. Trimming took 4 bases from V and 0 from J, leaving 12 bases between them. Germline values: CDR1 KGHDR, CDR2 SFDVKD. In DNA, the CDR3 is TGTGCCACCAGTGACCGGGACGCGAGCTCCTACAATGAGCAGTTCTTC. Translated, it gives CATSDRDASSYNEQFF.

This clone was detected a few times. This chain links TRBV2 with TRBJ1-1; TRBD1 might be the D (5 bases). The V end lost 6 bases, the J end lost 0 bases, and 20 bases lay between the germline ends. There are 17 residues in the CDR3. Germline assignment: CDR1 SNHLY and CDR2 FYNNEI. Here the CDR3 reads CASRDPYRGGMNTEAFF. The CDR3 nucleotides are TGTGCCAGCAGGGACCCGTATCGGGGCGGTATGAACACTGAAGCTTTCTTT. Variable domain in full (rest from reference TRBV2 and TRBJ1-1): EPEVTQTPSHQVTQMGQEVILRCVPISNHLYFYWYRQILGQKVEFLVSFYNNEISEKSEIFDDQFSVERPDGSNFTLKIRSTKLEDSAMYFCASRDPYRGGMNTEAFFGQGTRLTVV.

This clone was detected many times. This chain joins TRBV11-3 and TRBJ2-5; no firm D call. The CDR3 consists of 12 residues. Germline CDR1 and CDR2: SGHNT and YENEEA. Trimming removed 5 bases from V and 4 bases from J, with 8 bases in between. CDR3 sequence (DNA): TGTGCCAGCAGCCACACCCCAGAGACCCAGTACTTC. Residues: CASSHTPETQYF.

This clone was counted many times. The chain joins TRBV20-1 to TRBJ2-5, with 7 positions matching TRBD1. V dropped 6 bases and J dropped 5; count of bases not matched to a gene: 6. The CDR3 contains 12 residues. The germline CDR1 and CDR2 sequences are DFQATT and SNEGSKA (reference sequence). CDR3 protein: CSALDRAETQYF. CDR3 bases: TGCAGTGCCCTAGACAGGGCGGAGACCCAGTACTTC.

This clone appeared many times. V usage is TRBV6-2 or TRBV6-3 and J usage is TRBJ2-1, with 7 positions matching TRBD2. The CDR3 length is 12 residues. V gave up 7 bases and J gave up 10 bases; unmatched junction bases: 7. Germline CDR1 is MNHEY and CDR2 is SVGEGT. Here the CDR3 DNA reads TGTGCCAGCACCGGACTAGTGGGCGAGCAGTTCTTC. It yields the protein CASTGLVGEQFF.